What follows are 7 T cell receptor beta chains derived from one specimen sequenced in a study of OX40 agonist ivuxolimab in advanced cancers. The protocol used for the library was the immunoSEQ multiplex PCR assay. Not all clones reach the TCRdb copy of this immuneACCESS table, which keeps in-frame sequences only. Checked studies attribute under half of the gap to unresolved V genes and leave the rest unexplained. The sample yields approximately 74,000 clones; roughly 85% were counted once. The top ten hold 2% to 2.5% of the sample. The sample consisted of CD4+ or CD8+ T cells sorted from blood, taken in a trial of the OX40 agonist ivuxolimab. All receptors derive from an adult with an advanced solid tumor such as melanoma, head and neck, liver or kidney cancer.

The chain recombines TRBV5-1 with TRBJ2-1; a weak D match, TRBD2 (5 bases). V was pared by 2 bases and J by 8 bases, with 14 bases between. This CDR3 comprises 14 residues. CDR1 is SGHRS, CDR2 YFSETQ, per germline. DNA for the CDR3: TGCGCCAGCAGCTTTACCCCGGGAAACGATGAGCAGTTCTTC. It encodes CASSFTPGNDEQFF. The full variable domain, completed using reference TRBV5-1 and TRBJ2-1, is KAGVTQTPRYLIKTRGQQVTLSCSPISGHRSVSWYQQTPGQGLQFLFEYFSETQRNKGNFPGRFSGRQFSNSRSEMNVSTLELGDSALYLCASSFTPGNDEQFFGPGTRLTVL.

The chain has TRBV5-1 and TRBJ2-7, with TRBD1 matching 8 bases. V gave up 4 bases and J gave up 3 bases; unmatched junction bases: 9. Germline CDR1 and CDR2: SGHRS and YFSETQ. This CDR3 has 15 residues. The CDR3 is CASSPDRGPYYEQYF. The CDR3 bases are TGCGCCAGCAGCCCCGACAGGGGCCCCTACTACGAGCAGTACTTC.

The CDR3 sequence is CASSEDREPYEQYF. In DNA form, the CDR3 reads TGTGCCAGTAGTGAGGACAGGGAACCCTACGAGCAGTACTTC. This rearrangement joins TRBV19 to TRBJ2-7; 8 bases are shared with TRBD1. Germline V gene lookup returns CDR1 LNHDA and CDR2 SQIVND (reference sequence). J lost 2 bases, V lost 5 bases, and 5 bases had no gene match. The CDR3 is 14 amino acids.

V is TRBV6-5 and J is TRBJ1-1; D gene ambiguous. The CDR3 sequence is 13 residues long. V gave up 6 bases and J gave up 2 bases, with 10 bases separating them. Germline lookup yields CDR1 MNHEY and CDR2 SVGAGI. For the CDR3, the DNA is TGTGCCAGCAGCTCGTTGATCAACACTGAAGCTTTCTTT. Its translation is CASSSLINTEAFF.

The chain joins TRBV5-4 to TRBJ2-1; possibly TRBD2 for D (5 bases). The CDR3 has 13 amino acids. Trimming removed 0 bases from V and 7 bases from J, with 8 bases in between. CDR1 and CDR2 (germline): SGHNT, YYREEE (reference sequence). CDR3 sequence: CASSLERGNEQFF. In DNA form, the CDR3 reads TGTGCCAGCAGCTTGGAACGGGGAAATGAGCAGTTCTTC.

This rearrangement joins TRBV7-2 to TRBJ1-5; perhaps TRBD1 as D (6 bases). In germline, CDR1 is SGHTA, CDR2 FQGNSA. The CDR3 totals 13 residues. V lost 5 bases and J 4 bases, leaving 9 bases between the germline ends. The CDR3 is CASSAQGNQPQHF. The CDR3, as DNA: TGTGCCAGCAGCGCACAGGGAAATCAGCCCCAGCATTTT. Variable domain in full (rest from reference TRBV7-2 and TRBJ1-5): GAGVSQSPSNKVTEKGKDVELRCDPISGHTALYWYRQSLGQGLEFLIYFQGNSAPDKSGLPSDRFSAERTGGSVSTLTIQRTQQEDSAVYLCASSAQGNQPQHFGDGTRLSIL.

The J gene is TRBJ1-5, the V gene TRBV7-8; D is undetermined. This CDR3 region has 15 residues. Germline CDR1 reads SGHVS; CDR2 reads FQNEAQ. The V and J ends lost 3 bases and 2 bases respectively, with 11 bases between them. The CDR3 region has the DNA TGTGCCAGCAGCTTCTATGGGGAGGGCAATCAGCCCCAGCATTTT. This gives the protein CASSFYGEGNQPQHF.